This T cell receptor beta chain emerged from a study of blood T cell repertoires in COVID-19. CDR1 and CDR2 (germline): SGDLS, YYNGEE. CDR3 length: 13 amino acids. Trimming took 0 bases from V and 9 from J, leaving 7 bases between them. The repertoire was sequenced with immunoSEQ multiplex PCR; TCRdb's copy has only in-frame clones and lacks some. The sample contains roughly 210,000 clones, 80% to 90% of which appear only once. Patients of the Seattle cohort, enrolled during active infection, were followed longitudinally. The clonotype was recovered from an elderly woman with COVID-19, enrolled during active disease. The specimen sequenced was peripheral blood. This chain joins TRBV9 and TRBJ1-6, with a possible D match to TRBD1 (5 bases). CDR3 loop: CASSVGGGSPLHF. Here the CDR3 DNA reads TGTGCCAGCAGCGTAGGGGGGGGTTCACCCCTCCACTTT.